What follows is one TCR beta chain and its context. The antigen remains unidentified. This entry comes from a study of CD8 T cells in Susac syndrome. The CDR3 has 15 residues. Trimming cost V 7 bases and J 3 bases, with 13 bases left between them. Germline-derived CDR1 and CDR2 are MNHEY and SVGEGT. The patients who served as multiple sclerosis controls were treatment-naive and had stable or active relapsing-remitting disease that fulfilled the revised McDonald criteria. TEMRA cells were FACS-enriched, and CD8+ and CD4+ T cells were isolated negatively. Study results and caveats: The TCR sequencing and HLA analysis in the study involved a relatively small number of individuals, as the study acknowledged.

An input of roughly 0.5 to 1 ug of RNA was subjected to reverse transcription using random hexamers. TCR beta CDR3 was amplified by immunoSEQ covering 54 Vbeta and 13 Jbeta. In TCRdb, the immunoSEQ multiplex PCR reads were re-called with MiXCR into one record per CDR3 protein. The table lists 120,000 to 150,000 distinct CDR3 sequences, 85% to 95% of them singletons. This TCR came from a human donor with multiple sclerosis. The sample comprised CD4+ T cells from PBMCs. The rearrangement uses TRBV6-2 or TRBV6-3 and TRBJ2-6; the D gene is possibly TRBD2 (5 bases). CDR3 sequence reads: CASTHEGSGANVLTF. CDR3 bases: TGTGCCAGCACCCACGAGGGTAGTGGGGCCAACGTCCTGACTTTC.